The 21 T cell receptor beta chains presented below share a single source sample, sequenced in a study of blood T cell repertoires in COVID-19. TCRdb keeps only in-frame clones here, not all; method: immunoSEQ multiplex PCR. The sample has 200,000 to 250,000 clones, roughly 87% seen once. Sequencing input: PBMCs or T cells enriched from blood (not recorded which). These receptors were taken from a man younger than 40 in a cohort exposed to, infected with or recovered from COVID-19 (not recorded which).

The J gene is TRBJ2-7, the V gene TRBV28; 15 positions agree with TRBD2. Trimming cost V 6 bases and J 7 bases; bases outside gene matches: 13. Germline assignment: CDR1 MDHEN and CDR2 SYDVKM. The CDR3 runs to 17 residues. The CDR3 DNA reads TGTGCCAGCAGCTTAGGACTAGCGGGAGGGCCTCGGCTAGAGCAGTACTTC. It encodes CASSLGLAGGPRLEQYF.

This clone was seen once. V gene TRBV15 combines with J gene TRBJ1-1, with D uncertain. This CDR3 has 14 residues. V was clipped by 0 bases and J by 7 bases, with 12 bases between them. Germline CDR1 is LNHNV and CDR2 is YYDKDF (reference sequence). The CDR3 DNA is TGTGCCACCAGCAGAGAGAGGAGAAATTTTGAAGCTTTCTTT. The encoded protein is CATSRERRNFEAFF. Full variable domain (rest looked up from reference TRBV15 and TRBJ1-1): DAMVIQNPRYQVTQFGKPVTLSCSQTLNHNVMYWYQQKSSQAPKLLFHYYDKDFNNEADTPDNFQSRRPNTSFCFLDIRSPGLGDTAMYLCATSRERRNFEAFFGQGTRLTVV.

V and J are TRBV11-2 and TRBJ1-6; 8 nucleotides match TRBD1. The V segment lost 4 bases and the J segment 3 bases; nucleotides outside the gene matches: 11. Germline CDR1 and CDR2: SGHAT and FQNNGV. The CDR3 has 18 amino acids. The CDR3 here is CASSSGQGKVFYNSPLHF. CDR3 DNA sequence: TGTGCCAGCAGCTCCGGACAGGGAAAGGTCTTCTATAATTCACCCCTCCACTTT. Full variable domain (missing parts from reference TRBV11-2 and TRBJ1-6): EAGVAQSPRYKIIEKRQSVAFWCNPISGHATLYWYQQILGQGPKLLIQFQNNGVVDDSQLPKDRFSAERLKGVDSTLKIQPAKLEDSAVYLCASSSGQGKVFYNSPLHFGNGTRLTVT.

The chain carries TRBV29-1 and TRBJ2-1; 8 bases are shared with TRBD1. V was pared by 4 bases and J by 2 bases, with 1 base of the junction left unmatched. Germline values: CDR1 SQVTM, CDR2 ANQGSEA. The CDR3 loop spans 13 amino acids. The CDR3 loop reads CSVGGQAYNEQFF. Written as DNA, the CDR3 is TGCAGCGTTGGGGGACAGGCCTACAATGAGCAGTTCTTC.

This sequence joins TRBV28 and TRBJ2-7; 7 bases match TRBD2. The CDR3 is 14 residues long. V lost 2 bases and J lost 3; bases outside the gene matches: 4. CDR1 is MDHEN, CDR2 SYDVKM, per germline. CDR3 residues: CASSLLADYYEQYF. The CDR3 coding sequence is TGTGCCAGCAGTTTACTAGCGGATTACTACGAGCAGTACTTC.

This chain connects TRBV12-3 or TRBV12-4 to TRBJ1-2; TRBD1 is a possible D gene (5 bases). V dropped 3 bases and J dropped 6 bases, with 11 bases sitting between them. This CDR3 comprises 13 residues. In DNA form, the CDR3 reads TGTGCCAGCAGTTTCGCAGGGTCGGATGGCTACACCTTC. It encodes CASSFAGSDGYTF.

The V call is TRBV7-2, the J call TRBJ2-7, with TRBD2 as a possible D gene (5 bases). This CDR3 has 13 amino acids. The germline V gene has CDR1 SGHTA and CDR2 FQGNSA. V lost 7 bases and J lost 5, with 15 bases in between. CDR3 nucleotide sequence: TGTGCCAGCACCAGGCGAGGGAGCGACGAGCAGTACTTC. It translates to CASTRRGSDEQYF.

This clone was seen once. This rearrangement joins TRBV10-3 to TRBJ2-1; 10 bases fit TRBD1. The CDR3 extends over 14 amino acids. The V segment lost 0 bases and the J segment 14 bases; nucleotides outside the gene matches: 7. Germline V CDR1 and CDR2: ENHRY, SYGVKD. CDR3 in amino acids: CAISESTGTGEEFF. In nucleotides, the CDR3 is TGTGCCATCAGTGAGTCGACGGGGACAGGGGAGGAGTTCTTC.

This clone came up once. The chain has TRBV9 and TRBJ2-5, with 9 bases identical to TRBD1. Trimming took 4 bases from V and 1 from J; bases not matched to a gene: 11. Germline assignment: CDR1 SGDLS and CDR2 YYNGEE. The CDR3 is 17 residues long. The CDR3 DNA sequence: TGTGCCAGCAGCAACATTATGGGACAGGGCCTCCAAGAGACCCAGTACTTC. It translates to CASSNIMGQGLQETQYF.

V usage is TRBV27 and J usage is TRBJ1-5; 9 bases map to TRBD1. The CDR3 length is 14 residues. Germline CDR1 is MNHEY and CDR2 is SMNVEV (reference sequence). Trimming cost V 6 bases and J 2 bases; bases outside gene matches: 2. CDR3 sequence: CASSDRGGNQPQHF. CDR3 DNA: TGTGCCAGCAGCGACAGGGGGGGCAATCAGCCCCAGCATTTT.

This clone came up once. This chain links TRBV7-2 with TRBJ2-7; D is perhaps TRBD2 (6 bases). This CDR3 has 15 amino acids. V shed 3 bases and J shed 1 base, with 13 bases lying between them. The V gene's germline CDR1 is SGHTA and CDR2 FQGNSA. The CDR3 sequence: CASSFRGRTSYEQYF. As DNA, the CDR3 is TGTGCCAGCAGCTTTCGAGGGAGGACTTCCTACGAGCAGTACTTC.

The chain uses TRBV7-9 and TRBJ1-6; TRBD1 agrees at 11 bases. Unmatched junction bases numbered 2, after V lost 5 bases and J lost 5 bases. Per the germline V gene, CDR1 is SEHNR and CDR2 is FQNEAQ (reference sequence). The CDR3 spans 15 residues. CDR3 coding DNA: TGTGCCAGCAGCCTGGGACAGGGGGATAATTCACCCCTCCACTTT. This translates into CASSLGQGDNSPLHF.

The chain employs TRBV4-1 and TRBJ1-2; 8 nucleotides line up with TRBD1. CDR3 size: 14 residues. Germline V gene sequence: CDR1 MGHRA, CDR2 YSYEKL. J gave up 10 bases and V 3 bases, and 10 bases lay outside the gene matches. In DNA form, the CDR3 reads TGCGCCAGCAGCCACGCGGGACAGGTGTCAGTCTACACCTTC. It codes for CASSHAGQVSVYTF.

This rearrangement joins TRBV5-1 to TRBJ2-1; D is perhaps TRBD1 (5 bases). V was clipped by 4 bases and J by 1 base, with 24 bases between them. This CDR3 comprises 19 residues. Germline V gene sequence: CDR1 SGHRS, CDR2 YFSETQ. The CDR3 DNA sequence: TGCGCCAGCAGCCCGCAGGGAAGACCAACGGATGCGTCCTACAATGAGCAGTTCTTC. Translation: CASSPQGRPTDASYNEQFF.

CDR3: CASSYEVWGSGNEQYF. DNA of the CDR3: TGTGCCAGCAGTTACGAGGTATGGGGTAGCGGGAACGAGCAGTACTTC. The chain carries TRBV6-5 and TRBJ2-7, with 8 nucleotides matching TRBD2. CDR3 length equals 16 residues. CDR1 MNHEY and CDR2 SVGAGI come from the germline V gene. V lost 2 bases and J lost 5; bases outside the gene matches: 11.

The V and J genes are TRBV11-2 and TRBJ2-1; 11 nucleotides line up with TRBD2. CDR1 is SGHAT, CDR2 FQNNGV, per germline. CDR3 length: 15 residues. J was trimmed by 15 bases and V by 6 bases; bases with no gene match: 16. In DNA form, the CDR3 reads TGTGCCAGCAGGACGACCGGGACTAGCGGCACGATCAGGTTCTTC. Protein sequence: CASRTTGTSGTIRFF.

The rearrangement joins TRBV7-2 to TRBJ2-3; TRBD2 matches 9 bases. Germline CDR1 reads SGHTA; CDR2 reads FQGNSA. The CDR3 totals 16 residues. J was trimmed by 6 bases and V by 8 bases; bases with no gene match: 15. The CDR3 DNA is TGTGCCAGCGAAGAGGGCGGGAGGGCCAGTGCCGATACGCAGTATTTT. This codes for CASEEGGRASADTQYF.

The chain recombines TRBV6-1 with TRBJ1-2; D is unresolved. Trimming took off 1 base at V and 8 bases at J, with 11 bases between the two ends. The CDR3 has 13 amino acids. CDR1 is MNHNS, CDR2 SASEGT, per germline. As DNA, the CDR3 is TGTGCCAGCAGTGAAGGCGGGCCAGCAGGCTACACCTTC. It codes for CASSEGGPAGYTF.

The chain combines TRBV4-2 with TRBJ2-1, with a possible D match to TRBD2 (7 bases). Looked up from germline, CDR1 is LGHNA and CDR2 is YNFKEQ. Deletions cut 1 base from V and 5 bases from J, with 15 bases between. This CDR3 is built from 16 residues. The CDR3 loop reads CASSQGWQGRDNEQFF. CDR3 DNA sequence: TGTGCCAGCAGCCAAGGTTGGCAGGGGAGGGACAATGAGCAGTTCTTC.

The rearrangement links TRBV5-4 to TRBJ2-7; maybe TRBD1 (5 bases). CDR3 size: 14 residues. Germline V CDR1 and CDR2: SGHNT, YYREEE (reference sequence). Trimming took 4 bases from V and 3 from J, leaving 14 bases between them. DNA of the CDR3: TGTGCCAGCAGCACGTTCGACAGAGTCTACGAGCAGTACTTC. It is translated as CASSTFDRVYEQYF.

The gene calls are TRBV7-9 and TRBJ1-5, with 10 positions matching TRBD1. Germline V lookup: CDR1 SEHNR, CDR2 FQNEAQ (reference sequence). With V trimmed by 5 bases and J by 2 bases, 9 bases remained unmatched. The length of the CDR3 is 17 residues. CDR3 loop: CASSMSTGTGGNQPQHF. The CDR3, as DNA: TGTGCCAGCAGCATGAGTACCGGGACAGGGGGCAATCAGCCCCAGCATTTT. The whole variable domain, remainder taken from reference TRBV7-9 and TRBJ1-5, is DTGVSQNPRHKITKRGQNVTFRCDPISEHNRLYWYRQTLGQGPEFLTYFQNEAQLEKSRLLSDRFSAERPKGSFSTLEIQRTEQGDSAMYLCASSMSTGTGGNQPQHFGDGTRLSIL.